This T cell receptor beta chain appears in the sequencing data of a study of T cell changes during pregnancy in multiple sclerosis. Germline V gene sequence: CDR1 MNHEY, CDR2 SMNVEV (reference sequence). Trimming took 8 bases from V and 5 from J; bases not matched to a gene: 7. CDR3 size: 13 residues. TCRdb's table, derived via immunoSEQ multiplex PCR, lists solely in-frame clones and lacks some. The data contain under 25,000 clones, about 84% of them singletons. The genes are TRBV27 and TRBJ2-7, with TRBD2 identical over 9 bases. The source of this sequence is a female donor with multiple sclerosis, enrolled in a pregnancy study. This material consisted of CD8+ T cells from peripheral blood mononuclear cells, taken before pregnancy. The CDR3 is CASSWTSEHEQYF. CDR3 nucleotide sequence: TGTGCCAGCTCCTGGACTAGCGAACACGAGCAGTACTTC.